The next 15 T cell receptor beta chains were all read from a single sample in a study of T cells in localized non-small cell lung cancer. Data came from immunoSEQ multiplex PCR; TCRdb stores just in-frame clones and leaves some out. Of tens of thousands of clones in the sample, 80% to 85% were seen once. Here the sequenced sample was PBMCs, taken before any cancer treatment. Receptors originate from a man aged 35 to 69 with stage II lung adenocarcinoma.

The chain has TRBV6-1 and TRBJ1-1; D is unresolved. The CDR3 runs to 14 residues. Trimming shortened V by 4 bases and J by 0 bases, and 9 bases separated the two germline ends. CDR1 and CDR2 from the germline V gene are MNHNS and SASEGT. In nucleotides, the CDR3 is TGTGCCAGCAGTGCCCAGACACTGAACACTGAAGCTTTCTTT. Translation gives CASSAQTLNTEAFF.

The V gene is TRBV20-1, the J gene TRBJ2-7; D call uncertain. The V end was cut by 5 bases, the J end by 3 bases, with 8 bases between. Germline V lookup: CDR1 DFQATT, CDR2 SNEGSKA (reference sequence). CDR3 length: 11 amino acids. CDR3: CSARTGYEQYF. The DNA of the CDR3 is TGCAGTGCTCGGACGGGCTACGAGCAGTACTTC.

The chain links TRBV18 to TRBJ2-1; TRBD1 aligns across 8 bases. This CDR3 has 17 residues. CDR1 KGHSH and CDR2 LQKENI come from the germline V gene. V dropped 3 bases and J dropped 5; count of bases not matched to a gene: 12. The CDR3 here is CASSPFPGTGSDNEQFF. The CDR3 DNA is TGTGCCAGCTCACCCTTTCCCGGGACAGGATCGGACAATGAGCAGTTCTTC.

The chain carries TRBV30 and TRBJ1-2, with TRBD1 matching over 8 bases. V was clipped by 7 bases and J by 0 bases; unmatched bases: 4. This CDR3 has 13 amino acids. Germline V gene data show CDR1 as GTSNPN and CDR2 as SVGIG (reference sequence). The CDR3 DNA reads TGTGCCTACCAGGGGGCGTCTAACTATGGCTACACCTTC. As protein: CAYQGASNYGYTF.

V and J are TRBV30 and TRBJ2-7, with 12 positions matching TRBD2. This CDR3 spans 14 amino acids. Germline CDR1 is GTSNPN and CDR2 is SVGIG (reference sequence). V was pared by 1 base and J by 5 bases, with 3 bases of the junction left unmatched. The CDR3: CAWSASGRANEQYF. DNA for the CDR3: TGTGCCTGGAGTGCTAGCGGGAGGGCCAACGAGCAGTACTTC.

The chain employs TRBV27 and TRBJ1-2; D is perhaps TRBD1 (5 bases). Germline V gene sequence: CDR1 MNHEY, CDR2 SMNVEV (reference sequence). V shed 2 bases and J shed 4 bases, with 14 bases lying between them. This CDR3 contains 15 residues. The CDR3 DNA sequence: TGTGCCAGCAGTTTAAAGCTGCAGGGCATCTATGGCTACACCTTC. This gives the protein CASSLKLQGIYGYTF.

The chain employs TRBV20-1 and TRBJ2-5, with no clear D. Germline values: CDR1 DFQATT, CDR2 SNEGSKA (reference sequence). This CDR3 is built from 11 residues. The V and J ends lost 2 bases and 5 bases respectively, with 6 bases between them. CDR3 DNA: TGCAGTGCTAGATTGGGGGAGACCCAGTACTTC. Translation: CSARLGETQYF.

The rearrangement uses TRBV30 and TRBJ2-1; 14 bases fit TRBD2. V lost 3 bases, J lost 6 bases, and 4 bases stayed unmatched. The CDR3 runs 15 residues. Germline V gene lookup returns CDR1 GTSNPN and CDR2 SVGIG (reference sequence). The CDR3 sequence: CAWSRGTSGSNEQFF. In nucleotides, the CDR3 is TGTGCCTGGAGCCGCGGGACTAGCGGGAGCAATGAGCAGTTCTTC.

The chain is built from TRBV27 and TRBJ2-7, with D maybe TRBD2 (5 bases). The CDR3 sequence is 18 residues long. Germline assignment: CDR1 MNHEY and CDR2 SMNVEV (reference sequence). Trimming took 3 bases from V and 5 from J, leaving 26 bases between them. DNA of the CDR3: TGTGCCAGCAGTTTCAACCGACCCAACATTTTCTCGACTAACGAGCAGTACTTC. Residues: CASSFNRPNIFSTNEQYF.

This clone was seen only once. The J gene is TRBJ2-5, the V gene TRBV2, with TRBD1 identical over 9 bases. V shed 6 bases and J 2 bases; nucleotides not matched to a gene: 7. Germline CDR1 and CDR2: SNHLY and FYNNEI. The CDR3 contains 15 residues. CDR3 coding DNA: TGTGCCAGCAGAGGACAGGGGCTGCCTCAAGAGACCCAGTACTTC. Amino acid sequence: CASRGQGLPQETQYF.

This chain joins TRBV7-9 and TRBJ2-1; TRBD2 agrees at 12 bases. From germline, CDR1 is SEHNR and CDR2 FQNEAQ (reference sequence). This CDR3 contains 15 residues. Trimming cost V 6 bases and J 7 bases; bases outside gene matches: 7. CDR3 in amino acids: CASRETSGRSNEQFF. DNA of the CDR3: TGTGCCAGCAGGGAGACTAGCGGGAGATCAAATGAGCAGTTCTTC.

The chain links TRBV30 to TRBJ1-2; D not resolved. V lost 2 bases to trimming and J lost 1 base, with 8 bases between them. The CDR3 is 13 amino acids. CDR1 and CDR2 (germline): GTSNPN, SVGIG (reference sequence). The CDR3 nucleotides read TGTGCCTGGAGTCAATTCAATAACTATGGCTACACCTTC. This sequence encodes CAWSQFNNYGYTF.

The count of this clone is one. The chain uses TRBV5-1 and TRBJ2-5; TRBD1 or TRBD2 may be the D gene (6 bases each). Germline lookup yields CDR1 SGHRS and CDR2 YFSETQ. V lost 4 bases and J lost 5, with 15 bases in between. The CDR3 totals 14 residues. As DNA, the CDR3 is TGCGCCAGCAGCCCAGAGGGGGGACGTGAGACCCAGTACTTC. It encodes CASSPEGGRETQYF.

The V gene is TRBV2, the J gene TRBJ1-6, with 9 bases fitting TRBD1. Trimming cost V 4 bases and J 0 bases; bases outside gene matches: 13. Germline V gene data show CDR1 as SNHLY and CDR2 as FYNNEI. The CDR3 contains 20 residues. The DNA of the CDR3 is TGTGCCAGCAGTGGCCCCGGGACAGGGACCCAAAGCTCCTATAATTCACCCCTCCACTTT. Translated: CASSGPGTGTQSSYNSPLHF.

The V gene is TRBV19, the J gene TRBJ2-5; D uncertain. Germline CDR1 is LNHDA and CDR2 is SQIVND (reference sequence). The CDR3 sequence is 11 residues long. Deletions cut 7 bases from V and 3 bases from J, with 6 bases between. The CDR3 here is CASKREETQYF. CDR3 in DNA: TGTGCCAGTAAAAGGGAAGAGACCCAGTACTTC.